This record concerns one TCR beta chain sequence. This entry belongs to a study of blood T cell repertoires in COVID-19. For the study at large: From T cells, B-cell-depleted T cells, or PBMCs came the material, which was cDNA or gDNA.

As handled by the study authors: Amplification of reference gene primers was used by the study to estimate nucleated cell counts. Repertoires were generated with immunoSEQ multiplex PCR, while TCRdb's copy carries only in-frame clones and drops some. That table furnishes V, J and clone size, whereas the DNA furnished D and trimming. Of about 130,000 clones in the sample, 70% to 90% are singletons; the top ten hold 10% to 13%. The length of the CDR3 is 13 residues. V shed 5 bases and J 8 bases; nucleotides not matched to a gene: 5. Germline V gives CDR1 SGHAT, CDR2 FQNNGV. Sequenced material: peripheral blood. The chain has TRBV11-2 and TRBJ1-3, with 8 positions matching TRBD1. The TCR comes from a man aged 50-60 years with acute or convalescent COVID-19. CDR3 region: CASSADREDTIYF. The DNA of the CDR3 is TGTGCCAGCAGCGCGGACAGGGAGGACACCATATATTTT.